This T cell receptor (beta chain) emerged from a study of blood T cell repertoires in COVID-19. Study summary: Researchers got acute and convalescent COVID-19 samples from the United States, Italy and Spain. PBMCs, B-cell-depleted T cells, or T cells provided the cDNA or gDNA that made up the material.

The germline V gene has CDR1 DFQATT and CDR2 SNEGSKA (reference sequence). This CDR3 comprises 15 residues. Between the trimmed V and J ends, which lost 3 bases and 3 bases, there was a span of 17 bases. Authors' data handling: Amplification from reference gene primers served as the basis for estimated nucleated cell counts. Method: immunoSEQ multiplex PCR; TCRdb's copy keeps in-frame clones and lacks some. V and J calls and clone size are copied from that table; D and trimming were computed from the DNA. The sample records about 220,000 clones, around 84% being singletons. Specimen: peripheral blood. This sequence was found in a man in his fifties with active or convalescent COVID-19. V and J are TRBV20-1 and TRBJ1-1; D unresolved. The CDR3 sequence is CSASQTGVWDTEAFF. The CDR3 bases are TGCAGTGCTAGTCAGACCGGGGTTTGGGACACTGAAGCTTTCTTT.